This T cell receptor (beta chain) stems from a study of Ad26.COV2.S vaccination and SARS-CoV-2 variants. In the study overall: It was the COV1001 Ad26.COV2.S trial arm that included the donor. Once, or twice with 56 days between doses, Ad26.COV2.S was given intramuscularly.

Treatment indicated: roughly 18 received Ad26.COV2.S at low or high dose, single or two shots; several received placebo; per-sample allocation not given. Collection of samples fell on day 63 after the first vaccine or placebo injection. Comment on this clone: The antigen remains unidentified.

Sequenced by immunoSEQ multiplex PCR; TCRdb stores in-frame clones only, minus some. The sample lists approximately 480,000 clones, 87% occurring once. The J segment lost 3 bases and the V segment lost 0 bases, leaving 10 bases of the junction unmatched. The CDR3 sequence is 19 residues long. The germline V gene encodes CDR1 LGHNA and CDR2 YNFKEQ. Notes on the study in general: Recipients of vaccine and of placebo showed similar breadth of their non-spike TCR repertoires. A substantial breadth of spike-specific CD8+ and CD4+ T cell responses after vaccination has been reported.

The source of this sequence is a person between 18 and 59 years old who received the Ad26.COV2.S COVID-19 vaccine or a placebo. The sample here was peripheral blood, taken in a trial of Ad26.COV2.S vaccine versus placebo. This rearrangement joins TRBV4-2 to TRBJ2-1; the match to TRBD2 covers 11 bases. The CDR3 DNA reads TGTGCCAGCAGCCAAGACCCCCCCTCAGGGACTAGCGGCTACAATGAGCAGTTCTTC. Its translation: CASSQDPPSGTSGYNEQFF.